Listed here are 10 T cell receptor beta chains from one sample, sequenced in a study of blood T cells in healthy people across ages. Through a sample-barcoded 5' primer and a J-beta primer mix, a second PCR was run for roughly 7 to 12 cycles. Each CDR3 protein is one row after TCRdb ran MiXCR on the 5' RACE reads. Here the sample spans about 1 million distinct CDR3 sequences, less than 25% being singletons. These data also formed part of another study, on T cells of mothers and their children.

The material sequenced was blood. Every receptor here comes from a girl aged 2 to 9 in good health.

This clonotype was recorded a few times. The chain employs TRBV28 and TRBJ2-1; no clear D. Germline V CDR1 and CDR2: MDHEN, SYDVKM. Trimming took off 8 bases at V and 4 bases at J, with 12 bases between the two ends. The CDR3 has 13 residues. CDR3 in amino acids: CASGRDTYNEQFF. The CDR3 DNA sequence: TGTGCCAGCGGCCGAGACACGTACAATGAGCAGTTCTTC.

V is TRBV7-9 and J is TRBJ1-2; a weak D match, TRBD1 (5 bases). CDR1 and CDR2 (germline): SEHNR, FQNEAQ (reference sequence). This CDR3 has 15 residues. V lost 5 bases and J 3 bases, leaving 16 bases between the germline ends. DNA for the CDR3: TGTGCCAGCAGCCCATCCTCGGGGGGTTACTATGGCTACACCTTC. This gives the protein CASSPSSGGYYGYTF.

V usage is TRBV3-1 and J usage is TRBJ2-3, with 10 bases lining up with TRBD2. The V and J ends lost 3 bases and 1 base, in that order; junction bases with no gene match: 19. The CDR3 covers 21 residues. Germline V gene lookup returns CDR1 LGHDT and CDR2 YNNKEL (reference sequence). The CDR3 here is CASSHPRAEASGSPRTDTQYF. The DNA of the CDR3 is TGTGCCAGCAGCCATCCCCGAGCGGAGGCTAGCGGGAGCCCACGCACAGATACGCAGTATTTT.

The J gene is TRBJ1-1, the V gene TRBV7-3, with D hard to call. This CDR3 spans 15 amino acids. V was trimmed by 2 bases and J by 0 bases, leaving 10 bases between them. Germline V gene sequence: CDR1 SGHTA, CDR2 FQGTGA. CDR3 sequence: CASSLGVGLNTEAFF. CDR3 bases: TGTGCCAGCAGCTTAGGGGTAGGGCTGAACACTGAAGCTTTCTTT.

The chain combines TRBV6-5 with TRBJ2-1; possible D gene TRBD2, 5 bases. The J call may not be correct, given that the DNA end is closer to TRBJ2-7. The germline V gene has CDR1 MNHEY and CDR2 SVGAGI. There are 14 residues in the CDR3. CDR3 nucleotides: TGTGCCAGCAGTTACGGGAGTTTAGTGGGGGAGCAGTACTTC. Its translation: CASSYGSLVGEQYF.

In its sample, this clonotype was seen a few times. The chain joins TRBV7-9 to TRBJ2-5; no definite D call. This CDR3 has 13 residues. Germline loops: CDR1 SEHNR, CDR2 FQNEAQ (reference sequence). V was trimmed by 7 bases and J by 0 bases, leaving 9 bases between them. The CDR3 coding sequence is TGTGCCAGCACCTCTCCGAACCAAGAGACCCAGTACTTC. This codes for CASTSPNQETQYF. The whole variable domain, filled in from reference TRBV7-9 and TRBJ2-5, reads DTGVSQNPRHKITKRGQNVTFRCDPISEHNRLYWYRQTLGQGPEFLTYFQNEAQLEKSRLLSDRFSAERPKGSFSTLEIQRTEQGDSAMYLCASTSPNQETQYFGPGTRLLVL.

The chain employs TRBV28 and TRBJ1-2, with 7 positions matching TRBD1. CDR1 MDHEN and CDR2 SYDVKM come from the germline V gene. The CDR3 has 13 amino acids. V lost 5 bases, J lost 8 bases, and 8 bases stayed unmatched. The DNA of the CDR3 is TGTGCCAGCAGTCCCGGACAGGCCGGGGGCTACACCTTC. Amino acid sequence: CASSPGQAGGYTF.

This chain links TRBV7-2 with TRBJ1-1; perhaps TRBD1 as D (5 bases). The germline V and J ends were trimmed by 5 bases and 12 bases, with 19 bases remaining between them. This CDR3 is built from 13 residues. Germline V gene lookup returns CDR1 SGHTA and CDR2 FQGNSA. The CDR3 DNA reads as TGTGCCAGCAGCCGAGGGGAGGGTTTTACGTCTTTCTTT. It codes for CASSRGEGFTSFF.

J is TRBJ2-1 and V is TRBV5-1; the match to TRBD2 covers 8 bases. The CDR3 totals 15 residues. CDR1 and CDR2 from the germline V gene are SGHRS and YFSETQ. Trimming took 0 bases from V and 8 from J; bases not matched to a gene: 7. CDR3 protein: CASSLVGLEVDEQFF. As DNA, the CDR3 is TGCGCCAGCAGCTTGGTGGGACTAGAGGTGGATGAGCAGTTCTTC.

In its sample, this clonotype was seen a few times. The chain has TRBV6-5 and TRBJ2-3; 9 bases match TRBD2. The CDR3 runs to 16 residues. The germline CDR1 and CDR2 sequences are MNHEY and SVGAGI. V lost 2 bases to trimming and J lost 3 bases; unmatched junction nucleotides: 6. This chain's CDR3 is CASSYEASGKTDTQYF. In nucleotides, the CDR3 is TGTGCCAGCAGTTACGAGGCTAGCGGGAAAACAGATACGCAGTATTTT.